This TCR beta chain was recovered during a study of CD8 T cells in Susac syndrome. V shed 4 bases and J 5 bases; nucleotides not matched to a gene: 4. Germline V lookup: CDR1 SGHTA, CDR2 FQGTGA. CDR3 size: 15 residues. TEMRA cells were enriched by FACS, while CD8+ and CD4+ T cells were obtained through a negative isolation that was performed magnetically. After extraction with the RNeasy kit, about 0.5 to 1 ug of the RNA was reverse transcribed using random hexamers. The amplification used immunoSEQ multiplex PCR on TCR beta CDR3; it spanned 54 Vbeta and 13 Jbeta. TCRdb independently ran MiXCR on the immunoSEQ multiplex PCR reads; one entry per CDR3 protein. The sample contains fewer than 140,000 distinct CDR3 sequences, roughly 94% of which appear only once. Details on this clonotype: Its cognate antigen is unknown.

Study-wide findings and caveats: Clonal expansion involving Susac CD8+ cells peaked in TEMRA cells and active patients.

This clonotype was obtained from a human donor with Susac syndrome. The specimen sequenced was CD8+ T cells from PBMCs. The rearrangement uses TRBV7-3 and TRBJ2-3; 12 bases map to TRBD2. In DNA form, the CDR3 reads TGTGCCAGCAGCTCTAGCGGGGGGGCCTTAGATACGCAGTATTTT. It specifies CASSSSGGALDTQYF.